This T cell receptor (beta chain) appears in the sequencing data of a study of naive and memory T cell subsets. Study results and caveats: Naive repertoires, especially CD8, held a few larger clonotypes, possibly memory cells re-expressing CD45RA.

This CDR3 has 12 amino acids. Germline lookup yields CDR1 LNHNV and CDR2 YYDKDF (reference sequence). V lost 5 bases and J lost 3, with 8 bases in between. The beta constant-region primer was an equimolar mix of two oligonucleotides covering TRBC1 and TRBC2. The ligated cDNA underwent four PCR rounds using SP2 and nested alpha and beta constant-region primers. TCRdb processed the UMI-ligation and nested PCR reads anew with MiXCR; each CDR3 protein has one entry. The sample has roughly 99,000 distinct CDR3 sequences; around 11% are singletons. This clonotype was counted only a few times. Its specificity is not known.

The sequenced material came from naive CD4+ T cells from blood. The receptor comes from a human donor in good health. The chain is built from TRBV15 and TRBJ2-7; D is uncertain. CDR3: CATSLGLYEQYF. CDR3 DNA: TGTGCCACCAGCCTGGGTCTCTACGAGCAGTACTTC.